A single sample gave rise to the 2 T cell receptor beta chains below, sequenced in a study of T cell clones after liver transplantation. The table came from immunoSEQ multiplex PCR; TCRdb's copy has only in-frame clones and leaves some out. The sample yields 55,000 to 75,000 clones, 70% seen once. The material sequenced was CD4+ T cells from blood, taken at the approximately 15-month timepoint. The source of these receptors is a human patient who received a liver transplant. Part of the T cell pool may stem from the graft donor.

There are a few counts of this clone. The rearrangement uses TRBV28 and TRBJ2-2; 9 bases line up with TRBD1. Germline loops: CDR1 MDHEN, CDR2 SYDVKM. This CDR3 has 13 amino acids. The J segment lost 4 bases and the V segment lost 8 bases, leaving 2 bases of the junction unmatched. CDR3 amino acids: CASLTGGTGELFF. DNA for the CDR3: TGTGCCAGCTTGACAGGGGGCACCGGGGAGCTGTTTTTT.

The V and J genes are TRBV6-1 and TRBJ1-1; TRBD1 is a possible D gene (6 bases). The V gene's germline CDR1 is MNHNS and CDR2 SASEGT. This CDR3 is 12 amino acids long. V was clipped by 4 bases and J by 4 bases, with 7 bases between them. The CDR3 region is CASSVGGTEAFF. CDR3 DNA: TGTGCCAGCAGTGTAGGGGGCACTGAAGCTTTCTTT.